Listed below are T cell receptor beta chains from one sample, sequenced in a study of blood T cell repertoires in COVID-19. Repertoires were generated with immunoSEQ multiplex PCR, while TCRdb's copy carries only in-frame clones and drops some. The data hold 150,000 to 200,000 clones, with about 88% observed a single time. The sample consisted of peripheral blood. These receptors all stem from a human donor in a cohort sampled during active COVID-19. Both conserved end residues are part of each CDR3. Each record gives: D gene, J gene, V gene, CDR3 protein, CDR3 DNA. D genes are given only for firm matches.

d_call: .; j_call: TRBJ2-3; v_call: TRBV6-2/TRBV6-3; cdr3_aa: CASSGGTYTDTQYF; cdr3_nt: TGTGCCAGCAGTGGTGGGACTTACACAGATACGCAGTATTTT
d_call: TRBD1; j_call: TRBJ2-7; v_call: TRBV6-5; cdr3_aa: CASSRDRDYEQYF; cdr3_nt: TGTGCCAGCAGCCGGGACAGGGACTACGAGCAGTACTTC
d_call: TRBD1; j_call: TRBJ2-7; v_call: TRBV7-9; cdr3_aa: CASRTGTGSYEQYF; cdr3_nt: TGTGCCAGCAGAACGGGGACAGGGTCCTACGAGCAGTACTTC
d_call: .; j_call: TRBJ2-5; v_call: TRBV19; cdr3_aa: CASSPGDLETQYF; cdr3_nt: TGTGCCAGTAGCCCCGGGGATTTGGAGACCCAGTACTTC
d_call: TRBD2; j_call: TRBJ2-7; v_call: TRBV4-1; cdr3_aa: CASSHPLGTSSYEQYF; cdr3_nt: TGCGCCAGCAGCCATCCCCTGGGGACTAGCAGCTACGAGCAGTACTTC
d_call: .; j_call: TRBJ1-2; v_call: TRBV24-1; cdr3_aa: CATLWALNGYTF; cdr3_nt: TGTGCCACCCTGTGGGCCCTTAATGGCTACACCTTC
d_call: TRBD1; j_call: TRBJ2-5; v_call: TRBV29-1; cdr3_aa: CSVGTGGQETQYF; cdr3_nt: TGCAGCGTCGGGACAGGGGGTCAAGAGACCCAGTACTTC
d_call: .; j_call: TRBJ1-4; v_call: TRBV11-2; cdr3_aa: CASSLGGLPNEKLFF; cdr3_nt: TGTGCCAGCAGCTTAGGCGGGCTACCTAATGAAAAACTGTTTTTT
d_call: .; j_call: TRBJ2-7; v_call: TRBV7-8; cdr3_aa: CASSLGGASYEQYF; cdr3_nt: TGTGCCAGCAGCTTGGGGGGAGCCTCCTACGAGCAGTACTTC
d_call: TRBD2; j_call: TRBJ2-1; v_call: TRBV5-4; cdr3_aa: CASSSGGRGNEQFF; cdr3_nt: TGTGCCAGCAGCTCGGGCGGGAGAGGGAATGAGCAGTTCTTC
d_call: .; j_call: TRBJ2-7; v_call: TRBV28; cdr3_aa: CASSLLLTGSYEQYF; cdr3_nt: TGTGCCAGCAGTCTCCTCCTGACAGGCTCCTACGAGCAGTACTTC
d_call: .; j_call: TRBJ1-4; v_call: TRBV30; cdr3_aa: CAWRASMASEKLFF; cdr3_nt: TGTGCCTGGAGAGCAAGCATGGCTAGTGAAAAACTGTTTTTT
d_call: TRBD1; j_call: TRBJ1-5; v_call: TRBV4-3; cdr3_aa: CASSQDHRGGGPQHF; cdr3_nt: TGCGCCAGCAGCCAAGATCACAGGGGAGGTGGGCCCCAGCATTTT